The 12 T cell receptor beta chains below were found in one sample sequenced in a study of early T cells in non-severe SARS-CoV-2 infection (dated by TCRdb to the early 2020s). Receptors were amplified or captured by 5' RACE. The reads were generated on a NextSeq 500. Clones were called with MiXCR by TCRdb after fastp trimmed the public reads at Q25, and only in-frame beta chains were retained. Rows with one shared CDR3 protein collapse into an entry with the most common genes and DNA. This sample gives tens of thousands of distinct CDR3 sequences in total; approximately 4.8% of them show up just once. The ten largest clones capture 10% of the sample. Sequenced input: whole blood. All receptors come from an adult who was a healthcare worker with PCR-confirmed SARS-CoV-2 infection or an uninfected control (not recorded which).

This clonotype came up many times. The V gene is TRBV20-1, the J gene TRBJ2-3; tentatively, D is TRBD2 (6 bases). V dropped 7 bases and J dropped 4 bases, with 15 bases sitting between them. CDR3 length: 13 amino acids. CDR1 and CDR2 (germline): DFQATT, SNEGSKA (reference sequence). CDR3 in amino acids: CSVESGVSDTQYF. Written as DNA, the CDR3 is TGCAGTGTCGAATCGGGAGTGTCAGATACGCAGTATTTT.

The rearrangement uses TRBV29-1 and TRBJ2-1; D may be TRBD2 (5 bases). Trimming cost V 5 bases and J 8 bases, with 13 bases left between them. Germline loops: CDR1 SQVTM, CDR2 ANQGSEA. The CDR3 spans 12 residues. CDR3 loop: CSVRTDGDEQFF. The CDR3 bases are TGCAGCGTTAGGACGGACGGGGATGAGCAGTTCTTC.

This clonotype was seen many times. This chain uses TRBV29-1 with TRBJ2-7; 9 nucleotides line up with TRBD1. Trimming at V came to 4 bases and at J to 6 bases, leaving 10 bases not matched to a gene. CDR3 size: 14 residues. CDR1 SQVTM and CDR2 ANQGSEA come from the germline V gene. The CDR3: CSVALRDRDSEQYF. Written as DNA, the CDR3 is TGCAGCGTTGCTTTACGGGACAGGGACTCCGAGCAGTACTTC.

The genes are TRBV11-1 and TRBJ2-4; 8 bases are a match to TRBD1. V was clipped by 5 bases and J by 0 bases; unmatched bases: 6. The CDR3 spans 16 residues. Germline V lookup: CDR1 SGHAT, CDR2 FQDESV (reference sequence). CDR3 sequence reads: CASSPGQGRAKNIQYF. CDR3 in DNA: TGTGCCAGCAGCCCTGGACAGGGCAGAGCCAAAAACATTCAGTACTTC. Looking up the rest from reference TRBV11-1 and TRBJ2-4 gives the full variable domain: EAEVAQSPRYKITEKSQAVAFWCDPISGHATLYWYRQILGQGPELLVQFQDESVVDDSQLPKDRFSAERLKGVDSTLKIQPAELGDSAMYLCASSPGQGRAKNIQYFGAGTRLSVL.

This clonotype was recorded many times. The rearrangement joins TRBV19 to TRBJ2-6; D perhaps matches TRBD1 (6 bases). The V and J ends lost 3 bases and 0 bases respectively, with 12 bases between them. The CDR3 length is 17 residues. Germline values: CDR1 LNHDA, CDR2 SQIVND (reference sequence). The CDR3 region is CASSIQGTLSGANVLTF. CDR3 DNA: TGTGCCAGTAGTATTCAGGGGACGCTCTCTGGGGCCAACGTCCTGACTTTC.

The chain carries TRBV20-1 and TRBJ2-7, with 11 positions matching TRBD1. CDR3 length: 14 residues. J lost 0 bases, V lost 4 bases, and 2 bases had no gene match. Germline-derived CDR1 and CDR2 are DFQATT and SNEGSKA (reference sequence). CDR3 protein: CSAKGTGGSYEQYF. The CDR3 DNA follows: TGCAGTGCTAAAGGGACAGGGGGCTCCTACGAGCAGTACTTC.

At least ten counts were recorded for this clonotype. CDR3 DNA: TGTGCCAGCAGCTTAGCGACGGGGGGCCCCTACGAGCAGTACTTC. Residues: CASSLATGGPYEQYF. The chain uses TRBV7-2 and TRBJ2-7, with D possibly being TRBD2 (7 bases). The CDR3 has 15 residues. Trimming removed 0 bases from V and 2 bases from J, with 11 bases in between. Germline V gene data show CDR1 as SGHTA and CDR2 as FQGNSA.

In its sample, this clonotype was seen many times. The chain couples TRBV18 to TRBJ2-5; no firm D call. This CDR3 contains 12 residues. The V end was cut by 3 bases, the J end by 3 bases, with 5 bases between. Germline lookup yields CDR1 KGHSH and CDR2 LQKENI. CDR3: CASSPREETQYF. In nucleotides, the CDR3 is TGTGCCAGCTCACCTAGGGAAGAGACCCAGTACTTC.

This clonotype has a count of ten or more. V is TRBV9 and J is TRBJ2-7; D unresolved. The CDR3 length is 14 residues. The V gene lost 0 bases and the J gene lost 0 bases, with 7 bases spanning the gap. Germline values: CDR1 SGDLS, CDR2 YYNGEE. The DNA for the CDR3 is TGTGCCAGCAGCGTAGTGGCTAGCTCCTACGAGCAGTACTTC. It is translated as CASSVVASSYEQYF.

About this clonotype itself: This may be a read error: a much more frequent sequence differs by one nucleotide. This sequence joins TRBV28 and TRBJ2-4, with unresolved D. The CDR3 length is 11 residues. In germline, CDR1 is MDHEN, CDR2 SYDVKM. The CDR3 here is CASRAKNIRYF. The CDR3, as DNA: TGTGCCAGCAGGGCCAAAAACATTCGGTACTTC.

This clonotype was picked up a small number of times. The rearrangement joins TRBV7-2 to TRBJ2-7; tentatively, D is TRBD1 or TRBD2 (6 bases each). V was trimmed by 4 bases and J by 2 bases, leaving 9 bases between them. The length of the CDR3 is 13 residues. The V gene's germline CDR1 is SGHTA and CDR2 FQGNSA. CDR3 nucleotide sequence: TGTGCCAGCAGCTCCCGGGGGCCCTACGAGCAGTACTTC. It specifies CASSSRGPYEQYF. The full variable domain, completed using reference TRBV7-2 and TRBJ2-7, is GAGVSQSPSNKVTEKGKDVELRCDPISGHTALYWYRQSLGQGLEFLIYFQGNSAPDKSGLPSDRFSAERTGGSVSTLTIQRTQQEDSAVYLCASSSRGPYEQYFGPGTRLTVT.

This clonotype was seen a few times. The J gene is TRBJ1-5, the V gene TRBV28; no reliable D call. Germline CDR1 MDHEN, CDR2 SYDVKM. This CDR3 spans 14 amino acids. Trimming took 2 bases from V and 3 from J, leaving 8 bases between them. The CDR3 DNA is TGTGCCAGCAGTTTACCGACACTCAATCAGCCCCAGCATTTT. It is translated as CASSLPTLNQPQHF.